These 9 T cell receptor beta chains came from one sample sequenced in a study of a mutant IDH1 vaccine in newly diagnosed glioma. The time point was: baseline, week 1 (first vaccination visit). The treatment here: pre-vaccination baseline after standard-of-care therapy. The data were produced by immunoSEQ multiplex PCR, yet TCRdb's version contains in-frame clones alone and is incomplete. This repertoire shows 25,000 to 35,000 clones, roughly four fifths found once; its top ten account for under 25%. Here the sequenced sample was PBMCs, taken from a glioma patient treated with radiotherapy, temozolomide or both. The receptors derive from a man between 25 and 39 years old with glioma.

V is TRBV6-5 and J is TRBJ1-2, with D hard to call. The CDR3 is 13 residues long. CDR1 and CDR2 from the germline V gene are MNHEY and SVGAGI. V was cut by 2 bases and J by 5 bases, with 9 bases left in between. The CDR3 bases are TGTGCCAGCAGTTACCTAGCCGGTTATGGCTACACCTTC. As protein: CASSYLAGYGYTF.

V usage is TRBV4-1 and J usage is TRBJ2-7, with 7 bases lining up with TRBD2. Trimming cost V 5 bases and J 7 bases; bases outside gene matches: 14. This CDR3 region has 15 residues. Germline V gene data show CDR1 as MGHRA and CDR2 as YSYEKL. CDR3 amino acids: CASSIQGGSAGEQYF. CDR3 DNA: TGCGCCAGCAGCATCCAAGGAGGCTCAGCGGGAGAGCAGTACTTC.

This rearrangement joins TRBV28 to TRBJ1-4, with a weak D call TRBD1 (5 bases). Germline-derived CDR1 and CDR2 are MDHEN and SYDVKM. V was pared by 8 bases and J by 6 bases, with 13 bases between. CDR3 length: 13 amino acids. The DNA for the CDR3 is TGTGCCAGCGCCCCCGGGACCTATGAAAAACTGTTTTTT. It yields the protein CASAPGTYEKLFF.

Here the CDR3 reads CATVGNSYEQYF. Here the CDR3 DNA reads TGTGCCACCGTCGGGAACTCTTACGAGCAGTACTTC. The chain combines TRBV10-3 with TRBJ2-5; tentatively, D is TRBD2 (5 bases). The last part of the DNA fits TRBJ2-7 better; the J call may be wrong. The CDR3 loop spans 12 amino acids. The germline V gene has CDR1 ENHRY and CDR2 SYGVKD.

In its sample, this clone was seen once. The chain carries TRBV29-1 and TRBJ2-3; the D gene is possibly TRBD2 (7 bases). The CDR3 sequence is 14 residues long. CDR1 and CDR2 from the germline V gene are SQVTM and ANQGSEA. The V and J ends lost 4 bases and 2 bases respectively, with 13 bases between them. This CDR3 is CSVVRGPFTDTQYF. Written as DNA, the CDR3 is TGCAGCGTTGTGCGGGGGCCCTTCACAGATACGCAGTATTTT.

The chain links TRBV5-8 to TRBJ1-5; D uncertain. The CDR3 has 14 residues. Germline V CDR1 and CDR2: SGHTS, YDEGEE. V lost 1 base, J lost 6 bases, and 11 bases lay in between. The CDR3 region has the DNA TGTGCCAGCAGCTTGAGTAGGGTGGGTCAGCCCCAGCATTTT. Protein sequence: CASSLSRVGQPQHF.

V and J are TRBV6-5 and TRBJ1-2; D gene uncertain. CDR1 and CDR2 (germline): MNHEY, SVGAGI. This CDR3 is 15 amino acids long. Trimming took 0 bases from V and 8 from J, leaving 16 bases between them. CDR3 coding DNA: TGTGCCAGCAGTTACTCCCGCTGGGGTGAGAGGGGCTACACCTTC. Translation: CASSYSRWGERGYTF.

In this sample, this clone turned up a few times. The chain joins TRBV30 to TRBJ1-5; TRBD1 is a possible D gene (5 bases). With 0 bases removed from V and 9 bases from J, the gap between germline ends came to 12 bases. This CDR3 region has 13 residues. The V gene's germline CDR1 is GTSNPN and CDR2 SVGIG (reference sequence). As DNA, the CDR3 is TGTGCCTGGAGTGTAGCGGGGGTAGGGCCCCAGCATTTT. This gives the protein CAWSVAGVGPQHF.

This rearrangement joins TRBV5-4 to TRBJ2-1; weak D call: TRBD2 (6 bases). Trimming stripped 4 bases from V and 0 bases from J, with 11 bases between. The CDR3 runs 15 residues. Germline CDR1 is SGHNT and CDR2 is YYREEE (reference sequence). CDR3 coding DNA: TGTGCCAGCAGCCCCGGGGGACGCTCCTACAATGAGCAGTTCTTC. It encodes CASSPGGRSYNEQFF.